This paragraph covers one TCR beta chain sequence. The antigen is not known. Produced via immunoSEQ multiplex PCR; TCRdb's table is partial and in-frame only. The data show 170,000 or so clones, about nine tenths seen once. Unmatched junction bases numbered 3, after V lost 2 bases and J lost 0 bases. CDR3 size: 16 residues. From germline, CDR1 is MNHNS and CDR2 SASEGT. This specimen belongs to a study of T cell responses to AZD1222 COVID-19 vaccine. Study-wide findings and caveats: Donors were mostly white British, more females; clonal diversity possibly underestimated. Only a handful of people who got AZD1222 tested seropositive at baseline.

The material was peripheral blood, obtained on day 0 of AZD1222 vaccination. The rearrangement links TRBV6-1 to TRBJ2-2; 7 nucleotides agree with TRBD1. The clonotype was recovered from an adult in good health. The CDR3 sequence: CASSEPGQSNTGELFF. DNA of the CDR3: TGTGCCAGCAGTGAACCGGGACAGTCGAACACCGGGGAGCTGTTTTTT.